This T cell receptor beta chain was recorded in a study of shared clonotypes between healthy human individuals. On this clone itself: Its antigen is undetermined.

This CDR3 region has 14 residues. The trim removed 8 bases at V and 3 bases at J, leaving 9 bases unmatched. Germline CDR1 is MDHEN and CDR2 is SYDVKM. The assay was run at deep level. Each replicate PCR on the sorted subsets used approximately 200 ng DNA (approximately 33,000 T cell genomes). Sequenced by immunoSEQ multiplex PCR; TCRdb stores in-frame clones only, minus some. The repertoire holds around 200,000 clones, with approximately 60% as singletons. Regarding the study as a whole: Blood was the only sampled material, and tissue repertoires likely differ.

A split of CD4+ cells into CD45RA+ naive and CD45RA-negative memory subsets was performed. Sequenced input: memory CD4+ T cells sorted from blood. The subset here: CD45RA-negative fraction. The clonotype comes from a man aged 25 to 40 in good health. The V gene is TRBV28, the J gene TRBJ2-7, with 8 bases matching TRBD1. This CDR3 is CASATGTGDYEQYF. As DNA, the CDR3 is TGTGCCAGCGCGACCGGGACAGGAGACTACGAGCAGTACTTC.